This TCR beta chain was captured in a study of blood T cell repertoires in COVID-19. Overall study: The study drew acute and convalescent COVID-19 samples from the United States, Italy and Spain. Sources were T cells, B-cell-depleted T cells, or PBMCs; the material itself was cDNA or gDNA.

How the authors handled the data: Researchers report that nucleated cell counts were estimated from reference gene primer amplification. The assay was immunoSEQ multiplex PCR, and TCRdb's table has in-frame clones only and misses some. The DNA was the basis for D and trimming; V, J and clone size are from that table. The sample consists of over 200,000 clones, around 86% of them appearing once. The clonotype originates from a human donor in a cohort sampled during active COVID-19. Sequenced material: peripheral blood.

CDR3 protein: CASSSFGTGAQPQHF. CDR3 DNA sequence: TGTGCCAGTAGTTCGTTCGGGACAGGGGCCCAGCCCCAGCATTTT. The rearrangement joins TRBV19 to TRBJ1-5; 10 nucleotides agree with TRBD1. Trimming took 5 bases from V and 7 from J; bases not matched to a gene: 8. The CDR3 is 15 residues long. Per the germline V gene, CDR1 is LNHDA and CDR2 is SQIVND (reference sequence).